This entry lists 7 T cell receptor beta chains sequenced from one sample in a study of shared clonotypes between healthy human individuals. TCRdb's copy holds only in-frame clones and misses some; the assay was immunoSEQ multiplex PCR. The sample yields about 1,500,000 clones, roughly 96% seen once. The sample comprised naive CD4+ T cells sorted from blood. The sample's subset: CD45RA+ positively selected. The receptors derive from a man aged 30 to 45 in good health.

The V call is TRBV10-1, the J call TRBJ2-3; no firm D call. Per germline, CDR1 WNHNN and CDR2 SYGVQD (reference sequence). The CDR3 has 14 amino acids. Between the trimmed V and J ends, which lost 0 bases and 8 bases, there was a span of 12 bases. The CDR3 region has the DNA TGCGCCAGCAGTGAGTCTTTGGTTGAGAGTACGCAGTATTTT. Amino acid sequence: CASSESLVESTQYF.

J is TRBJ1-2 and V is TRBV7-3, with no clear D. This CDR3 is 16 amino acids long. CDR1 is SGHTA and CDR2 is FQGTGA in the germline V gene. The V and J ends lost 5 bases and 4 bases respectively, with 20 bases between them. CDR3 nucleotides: TGTGCCAGCAGCCCTATTGGGGTTGGGAGATCCTATGGCTACACCTTC. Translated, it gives CASSPIGVGRSYGYTF.

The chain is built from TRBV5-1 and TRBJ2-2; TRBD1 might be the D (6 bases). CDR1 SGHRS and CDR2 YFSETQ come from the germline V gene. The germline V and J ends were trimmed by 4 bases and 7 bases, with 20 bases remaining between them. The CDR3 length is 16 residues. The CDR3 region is CASSTRDTGFGGELFF. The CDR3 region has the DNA TGCGCCAGCAGCACCCGGGACACCGGTTTTGGCGGGGAGCTGTTTTTT.

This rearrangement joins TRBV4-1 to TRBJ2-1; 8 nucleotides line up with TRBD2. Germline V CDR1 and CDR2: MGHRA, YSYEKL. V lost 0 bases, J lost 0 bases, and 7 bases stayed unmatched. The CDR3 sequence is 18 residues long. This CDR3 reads CASSQDPRGTSSYNEQFF. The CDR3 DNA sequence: TGCGCCAGCAGCCAAGATCCCCGAGGGACTAGCTCCTACAATGAGCAGTTCTTC.

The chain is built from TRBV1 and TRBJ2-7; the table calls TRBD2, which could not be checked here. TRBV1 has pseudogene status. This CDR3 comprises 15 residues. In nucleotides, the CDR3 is TGCACCAGCAGCCAAGCTTGGACTCTCTCCTACGAGCAGTACTTC. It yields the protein CTSSQAWTLSYEQYF.

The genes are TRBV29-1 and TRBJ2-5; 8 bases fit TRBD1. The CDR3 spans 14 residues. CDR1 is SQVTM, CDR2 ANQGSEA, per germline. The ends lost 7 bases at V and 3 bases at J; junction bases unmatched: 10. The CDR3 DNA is TGCAGCGGGCGCGACAGGGGCTCCGAAGAGACCCAGTACTTC. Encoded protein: CSGRDRGSEETQYF.

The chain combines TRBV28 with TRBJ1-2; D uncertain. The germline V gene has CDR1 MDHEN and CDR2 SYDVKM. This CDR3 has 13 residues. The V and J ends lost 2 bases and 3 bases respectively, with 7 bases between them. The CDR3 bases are TGTGCCAGCAGTTTAGGGATTTACTATGGCTACACCTTC. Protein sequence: CASSLGIYYGYTF.